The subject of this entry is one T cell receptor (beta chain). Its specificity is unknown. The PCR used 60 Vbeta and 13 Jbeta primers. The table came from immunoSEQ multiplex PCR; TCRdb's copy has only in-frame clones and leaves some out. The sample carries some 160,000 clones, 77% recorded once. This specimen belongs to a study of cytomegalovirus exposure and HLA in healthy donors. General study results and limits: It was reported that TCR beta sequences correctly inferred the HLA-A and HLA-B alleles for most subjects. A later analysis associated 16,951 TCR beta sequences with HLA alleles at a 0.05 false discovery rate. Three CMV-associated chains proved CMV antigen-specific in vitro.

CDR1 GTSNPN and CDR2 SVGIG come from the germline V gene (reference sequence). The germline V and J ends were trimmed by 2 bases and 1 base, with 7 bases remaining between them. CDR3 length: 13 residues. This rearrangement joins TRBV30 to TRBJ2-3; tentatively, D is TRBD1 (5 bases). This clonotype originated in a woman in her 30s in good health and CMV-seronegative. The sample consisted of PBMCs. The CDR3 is CAWSLRGTDTQYF. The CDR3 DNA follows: TGTGCCTGGAGTCTCAGGGGCACAGATACGCAGTATTTT.